Sequencing of this TCR beta chain was carried out in a study of blood T cells in healthy people across ages. Findings and limits, study-wide: Both naive CD4+ cell counts and diversity were greater in long-lived donors than in aged donors.

The CDR3 has 15 amino acids. Germline CDR1 and CDR2: SEHNR and FQNEAQ (reference sequence). A J-beta primer mix and a sample-barcoded 5' primer were used in a second PCR of about 6 to 12 cycles. A template-switch adaptor that had 12 random nucleotides put a tag on each cDNA molecule. In TCRdb, the 5' RACE reads were re-called with MiXCR into one record per CDR3 protein. The table records 1.5 million to 2 million distinct CDR3 sequences, about two fifths of them present only once. Points on this clonotype: The antigen remains unidentified. Mismatch with germline at one junction end may stem from a read error.

The chain has TRBV7-9 and TRBJ1-6; unclear D gene. This receptor was identified in a human donor in good health. The material sequenced was blood. The CDR3 protein is CASSFPDGSNSPLHF. The CDR3 nucleotides are TGTGCCAGTAGCTTCCCGGACGGCTCCAATTCACCCCTCCACTTT.